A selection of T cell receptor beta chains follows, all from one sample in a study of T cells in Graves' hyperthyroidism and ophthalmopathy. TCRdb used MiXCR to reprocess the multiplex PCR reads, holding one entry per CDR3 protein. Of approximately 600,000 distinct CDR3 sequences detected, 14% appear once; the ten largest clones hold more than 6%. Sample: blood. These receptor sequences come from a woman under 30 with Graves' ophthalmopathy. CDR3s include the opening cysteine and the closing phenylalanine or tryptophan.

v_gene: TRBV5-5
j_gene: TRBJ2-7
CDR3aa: CASRLRQGAYEQYF

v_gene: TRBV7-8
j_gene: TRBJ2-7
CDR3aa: CASTELGGEQYF

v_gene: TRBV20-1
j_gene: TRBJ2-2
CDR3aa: CSARTGQDTGELFF

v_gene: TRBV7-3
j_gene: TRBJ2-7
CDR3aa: CASSLSSVTYEQYF

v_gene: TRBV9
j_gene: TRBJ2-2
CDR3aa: CASSRLVGSGELFF

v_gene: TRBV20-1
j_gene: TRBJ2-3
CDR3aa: CSAGTSGTDTQYF

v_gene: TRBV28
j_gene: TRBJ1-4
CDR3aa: CASSWLRMANEKLFF

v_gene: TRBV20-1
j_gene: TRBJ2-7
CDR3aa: CSARGREGVPSYEQYF

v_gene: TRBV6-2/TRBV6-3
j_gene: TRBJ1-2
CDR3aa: CASSYRKALGGAGDGYTF

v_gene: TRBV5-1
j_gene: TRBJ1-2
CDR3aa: CASSLFRGSYGYTF

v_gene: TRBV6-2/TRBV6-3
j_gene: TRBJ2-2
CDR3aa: CASSMRLAGGYGELFF

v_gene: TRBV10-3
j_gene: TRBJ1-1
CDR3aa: CATGHRMNTEAFF

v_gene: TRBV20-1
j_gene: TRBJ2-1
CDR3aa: CSARDSPGTSGNPEQFF

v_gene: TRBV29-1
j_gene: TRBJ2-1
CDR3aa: CSVGRNEQFF

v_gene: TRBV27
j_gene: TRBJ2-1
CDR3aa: CASSSRLAGSNEQFF

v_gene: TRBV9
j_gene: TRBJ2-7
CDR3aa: CASSNRDTEQYF

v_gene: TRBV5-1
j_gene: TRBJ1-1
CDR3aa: CASSLWGNGASEAFF

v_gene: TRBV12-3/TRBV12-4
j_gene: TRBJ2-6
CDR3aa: CAGSPFLFWVSSGANVLTF

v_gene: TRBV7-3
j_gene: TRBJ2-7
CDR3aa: CASSSIAGHSYEQYF

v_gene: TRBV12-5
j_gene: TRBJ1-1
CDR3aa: CASGLWQGDIEAFF

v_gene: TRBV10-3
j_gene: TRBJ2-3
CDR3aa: CAISDRADTQYF

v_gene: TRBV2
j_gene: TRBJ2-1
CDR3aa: CASSERASAYNEQFF

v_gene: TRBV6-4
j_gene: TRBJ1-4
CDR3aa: CASSESGLGATNEKLFF

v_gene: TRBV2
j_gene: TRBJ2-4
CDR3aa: CASSGEAKNIQYF

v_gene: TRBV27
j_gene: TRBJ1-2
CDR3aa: CASRKFDGYTF

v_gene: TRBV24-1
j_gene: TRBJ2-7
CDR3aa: CATSDLGTGAKGGEQYF

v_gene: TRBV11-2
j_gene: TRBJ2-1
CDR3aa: CASSREIGYNEQFF